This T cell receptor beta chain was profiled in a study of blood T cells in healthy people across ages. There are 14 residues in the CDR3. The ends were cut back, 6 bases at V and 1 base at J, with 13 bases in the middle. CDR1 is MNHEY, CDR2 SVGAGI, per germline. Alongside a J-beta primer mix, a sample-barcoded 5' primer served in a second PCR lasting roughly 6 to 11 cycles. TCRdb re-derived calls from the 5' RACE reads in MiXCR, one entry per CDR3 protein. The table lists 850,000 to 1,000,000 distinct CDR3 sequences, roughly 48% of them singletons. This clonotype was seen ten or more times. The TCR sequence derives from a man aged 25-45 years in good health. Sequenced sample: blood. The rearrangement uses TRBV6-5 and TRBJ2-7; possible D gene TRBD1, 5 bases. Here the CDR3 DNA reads TGTGCCAGCAGCCTGGACACCCGGTCCTACGAGCAGTACTTC. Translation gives CASSLDTRSYEQYF.